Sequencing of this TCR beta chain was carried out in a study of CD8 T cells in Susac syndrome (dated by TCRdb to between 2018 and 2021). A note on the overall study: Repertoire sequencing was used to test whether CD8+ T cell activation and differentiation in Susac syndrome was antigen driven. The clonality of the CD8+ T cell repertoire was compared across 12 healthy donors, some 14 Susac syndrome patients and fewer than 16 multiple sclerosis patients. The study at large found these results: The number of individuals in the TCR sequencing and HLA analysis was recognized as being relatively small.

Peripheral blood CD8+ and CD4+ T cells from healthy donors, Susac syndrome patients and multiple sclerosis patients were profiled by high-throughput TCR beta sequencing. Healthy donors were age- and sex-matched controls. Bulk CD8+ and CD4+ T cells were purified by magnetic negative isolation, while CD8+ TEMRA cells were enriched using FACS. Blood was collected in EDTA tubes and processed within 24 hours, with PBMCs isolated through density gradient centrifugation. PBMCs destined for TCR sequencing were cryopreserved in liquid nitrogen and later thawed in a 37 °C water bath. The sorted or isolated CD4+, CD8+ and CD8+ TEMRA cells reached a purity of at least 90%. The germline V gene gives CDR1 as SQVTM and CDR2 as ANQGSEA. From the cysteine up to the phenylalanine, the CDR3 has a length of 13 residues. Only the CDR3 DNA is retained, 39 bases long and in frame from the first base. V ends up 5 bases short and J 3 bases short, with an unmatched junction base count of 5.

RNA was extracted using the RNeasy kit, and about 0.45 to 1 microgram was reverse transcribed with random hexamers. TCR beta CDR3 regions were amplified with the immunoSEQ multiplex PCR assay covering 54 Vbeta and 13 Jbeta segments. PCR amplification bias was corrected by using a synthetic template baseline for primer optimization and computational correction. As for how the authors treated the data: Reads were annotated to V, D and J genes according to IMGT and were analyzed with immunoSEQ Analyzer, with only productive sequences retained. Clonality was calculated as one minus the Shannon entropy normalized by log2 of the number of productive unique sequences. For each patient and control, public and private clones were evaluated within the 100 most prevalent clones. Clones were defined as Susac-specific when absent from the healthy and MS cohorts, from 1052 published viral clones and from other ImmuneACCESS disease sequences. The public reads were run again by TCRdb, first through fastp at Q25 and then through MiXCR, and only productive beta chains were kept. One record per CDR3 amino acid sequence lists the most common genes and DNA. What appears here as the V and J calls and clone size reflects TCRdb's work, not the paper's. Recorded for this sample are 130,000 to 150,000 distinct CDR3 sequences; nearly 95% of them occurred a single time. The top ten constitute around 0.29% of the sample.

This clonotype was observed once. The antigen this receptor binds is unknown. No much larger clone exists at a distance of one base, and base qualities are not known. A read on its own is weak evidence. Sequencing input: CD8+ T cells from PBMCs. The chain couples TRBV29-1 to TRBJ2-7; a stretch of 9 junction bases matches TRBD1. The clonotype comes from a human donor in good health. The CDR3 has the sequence CSVPGTGYYEQYF. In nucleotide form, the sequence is TGCAGCGTTCCCGGGACAGGGTACTACGAGCAGTACTTC.